The 17 T cell receptor beta chains below all came from one sample that was sequenced in a study of blood T cell repertoires in COVID-19. Using immunoSEQ multiplex PCR, the repertoire was profiled, and TCRdb retains in-frame clones only, with some absent. Here the sample spans about 120,000 clones, about nine tenths being singletons. The specimen was peripheral blood. The receptor source for this set is a woman in her 70s with acute or convalescent COVID-19.

The rearrangement joins TRBV18 to TRBJ2-3; possible D gene TRBD2, 6 bases. Deletions cut 6 bases from V and 6 bases from J, with 19 bases between. Germline-derived CDR1 and CDR2 are KGHSH and LQKENI. The CDR3 has 15 amino acids. The CDR3 here is CASSLSAGPRDTQYF. CDR3 coding DNA: TGTGCCAGCTCCCTCTCAGCGGGCCCTCGCGATACGCAGTATTTT.

The chain joins TRBV5-6 to TRBJ1-2; D not resolved. V lost 0 bases and J lost 8, with 8 bases in between. Germline assignment: CDR1 SGHDT and CDR2 YYEEEE. The CDR3 sequence is 12 residues long. The CDR3 sequence is CASSLGTAGYTF. The CDR3 nucleotides read TGTGCCAGCAGCTTGGGCACTGCCGGCTACACCTTC.

The chain recombines TRBV3-1 (or the pseudogene TRBV3-2) with TRBJ2-5, with no clear D. Germline loops: CDR1 LGHDT, CDR2 YNNKEL (reference sequence). Trimming removed 1 base at V and 2 bases at J, with 5 bases between. The CDR3 contains 13 residues. CDR3: CASSQASQETQYF. The CDR3 DNA is TGTGCCAGCAGCCAAGCGAGTCAAGAGACCCAGTACTTC.

The J gene is TRBJ1-5, the V gene TRBV9; D uncertain. CDR3 length equals 13 residues. V gave up 0 bases and J gave up 4 bases, with 5 bases separating them. Germline V gene lookup returns CDR1 SGDLS and CDR2 YYNGEE. The CDR3 bases are TGTGCCAGCAGCGTAGACTGGAATCAGCCCCAGCATTTT. Protein sequence: CASSVDWNQPQHF. Supplemented by reference TRBV9 and TRBJ1-5, the full variable domain reads DSGVTQTPKHLITATGQRVTLRCSPRSGDLSVYWYQQSLDQGLQFLIQYYNGEERAKGNILERFSAQQFPDLHSELNLSSLELGDSALYFCASSVDWNQPQHFGDGTRLSIL.

The chain recombines TRBV5-6 with TRBJ2-3, with TRBD2 matching 12 bases. From germline, CDR1 is SGHDT and CDR2 YYEEEE. V was pared by 2 bases and J by 3 bases, with 4 bases of the junction left unmatched. The CDR3 totals 16 residues. CDR3 coding DNA: TGTGCCAGCAGCTTAATCACTAGCGGGGGGACAGATACGCAGTATTTT. It is translated as CASSLITSGGTDTQYF.

The CDR3 region has the DNA TGTGCCTGGAGTCCAGCAACTAATGAAAAACTGTTTTTT. This translates into CAWSPATNEKLFF. The genes are TRBV30 and TRBJ1-4; D remains unclear. The V and J ends lost 2 bases and 0 bases respectively, with 4 bases between them. Germline V gene sequence: CDR1 GTSNPN, CDR2 SVGIG (reference sequence). This CDR3 region has 13 residues.

The chain combines TRBV18 with TRBJ2-1; tentative D call: TRBD2 (6 bases). The CDR3 has 13 amino acids. Trimming stripped 11 bases from V and 7 bases from J, with 18 bases between. Germline values: CDR1 KGHSH, CDR2 LQKENI. The CDR3 nucleotides read TGTGCCTCTGCTCGGGAGAATGGGAATGAGCAGTTCTTC. This encodes CASARENGNEQFF. The full variable domain, in which reference TRBV18 and TRBJ2-1 provide the parts outside the CDR3, is NAGVMQNPRHLVRRRGQEARLRCSPMKGHSHVYWYRQLPEEGLKFMVYLQKENIIDESGMPKERFSAEFPKEGPSILRIQQVVRGDSAAYFCASARENGNEQFFGPGTRLTVL.

The chain has TRBV3-1 (or the pseudogene TRBV3-2) and TRBJ2-1; TRBD2 aligns across 8 bases. This CDR3 has 13 residues. With 4 bases clipped from V and 10 bases from J, the junction kept 6 bases outside the gene matches. Germline V gene data show CDR1 as LGHDT and CDR2 as YNNKEL (reference sequence). The CDR3 is CASSPGRVGEQFF. In DNA form, the CDR3 reads TGTGCCAGCAGCCCCGGGAGGGTGGGGGAGCAGTTCTTC.

The rearrangement uses TRBV19 and TRBJ2-7; a weak D match, TRBD1 (5 bases). CDR3 length: 16 amino acids. The germline V and J ends were trimmed by 0 bases and 3 bases, with 15 bases remaining between them. Germline CDR1 and CDR2: LNHDA and SQIVND (reference sequence). Written as DNA, the CDR3 is TGTGCCAGTAGTATAGATCCCGGACAACTGAGCTACGAGCAGTACTTC. It codes for CASSIDPGQLSYEQYF. Full variable domain (remainder filled in from reference TRBV19 and TRBJ2-7): DGGITQSPKYLFRKEGQNVTLSCEQNLNHDAMYWYRQDPGQGLRLIYYSQIVNDFQKGDIAEGYSVSREKKESFPLTVTSAQKNPTAFYLCASSIDPGQLSYEQYFGPGTRLTVT.

The gene calls are TRBV6-5 and TRBJ2-1, with 9 bases lining up with TRBD1. Germline loops: CDR1 MNHEY, CDR2 SVGAGI. The V gene end was trimmed by 6 bases and the J gene end by 3 bases; junction bases not matched to a gene: 3. This CDR3 has 14 amino acids. The CDR3 is CASRGTGFYNEQFF. In DNA, the CDR3 is TGTGCCAGCAGGGGGACAGGGTTCTACAATGAGCAGTTCTTC.

This chain links TRBV28 with TRBJ2-3; 8 positions match TRBD2. This CDR3 is 16 amino acids long. V shed 4 bases, J shed 1 base, and the junction held 7 bases outside the gene matches. The germline CDR1 and CDR2 sequences are MDHEN and SYDVKM. The CDR3 DNA is TGTGCCAGCAGTTCCCACCGGGGGGGCCGCACAGATACGCAGTATTTT. Amino acid sequence: CASSSHRGGRTDTQYF.

V usage is TRBV5-1 and J usage is TRBJ1-1; D is possibly TRBD1 (5 bases). V gave up 0 bases and J gave up 5 bases, with 8 bases separating them. This CDR3 is built from 13 residues. The V gene's germline CDR1 is SGHRS and CDR2 YFSETQ. The CDR3 coding sequence is TGCGCCAGCAGCTTGGCAGGGAGGACTGAAGCTTTCTTT. This gives the protein CASSLAGRTEAFF.

The J gene is TRBJ2-7, the V gene TRBV28; 11 nucleotides match TRBD2. Germline V lookup: CDR1 MDHEN, CDR2 SYDVKM. The ends lost 7 bases at V and 4 bases at J; junction bases unmatched: 3. The CDR3 is 13 amino acids. This CDR3 is CASTGLAEYEQYF. The DNA for the CDR3 is TGTGCCAGCACGGGACTAGCGGAATACGAGCAGTACTTC.

This chain joins TRBV9 and TRBJ1-4, with 8 bases that match TRBD1. The germline V gene encodes CDR1 SGDLS and CDR2 YYNGEE. V shed 3 bases and J 5 bases; nucleotides not matched to a gene: 6. The CDR3 is 15 residues long. This chain's CDR3 is CASSADRDRNEKLFF. The CDR3 DNA follows: TGTGCCAGCAGCGCCGACCGGGACAGGAATGAAAAACTGTTTTTT. Drawing the rest from reference TRBV9 and TRBJ1-4, the complete variable domain is DSGVTQTPKHLITATGQRVTLRCSPRSGDLSVYWYQQSLDQGLQFLIQYYNGEERAKGNILERFSAQQFPDLHSELNLSSLELGDSALYFCASSADRDRNEKLFFGSGTQLSVL.

The sample holds one count of this clone. The chain employs TRBV2 and TRBJ2-1; 7 bases are shared with TRBD1. The CDR3 runs 16 residues. Trimming removed 1 base from V and 4 bases from J; junction bases left unmatched: 7. Germline loops: CDR1 SNHLY, CDR2 FYNNEI. CDR3 amino acids: CASSEGVDRPYNEQFF. The CDR3 DNA reads as TGTGCCAGCAGTGAAGGTGTGGACAGGCCGTACAATGAGCAGTTCTTC.

CDR3 region: CASSQEGVNTGELFF. CDR3 nucleotide sequence: TGTGCCAGCAGCCAAGAGGGAGTGAACACCGGGGAGCTGTTTTTT. The rearrangement links TRBV3-1 (or the pseudogene TRBV3-2) to TRBJ2-2, with D perhaps matching TRBD2 (5 bases). V lost 0 bases and J lost 1, with 6 bases in between. CDR3 size: 15 residues. The V gene's germline CDR1 is LGHDT and CDR2 YNNKEL (reference sequence).

The chain joins TRBV28 to TRBJ2-7; D is unresolved. Germline V CDR1 and CDR2: MDHEN, SYDVKM. The CDR3 totals 12 residues. V dropped 6 bases and J dropped 3 bases, with 9 bases sitting between them. In nucleotides, the CDR3 is TGTGCCAGCAGCGGCAGCGTCTACGAGCAGTACTTC. Its translation is CASSGSVYEQYF. The whole variable domain, filled in from reference TRBV28 and TRBJ2-7, reads DVKVTQSSRYLVKRTGEKVFLECVQDMDHENMFWYRQDPGLGLRLIYFSYDVKMKEKGDIPEGYSVSREKKERFSLILESASTNQTSMYLCASSGSVYEQYFGPGTRLTVT.